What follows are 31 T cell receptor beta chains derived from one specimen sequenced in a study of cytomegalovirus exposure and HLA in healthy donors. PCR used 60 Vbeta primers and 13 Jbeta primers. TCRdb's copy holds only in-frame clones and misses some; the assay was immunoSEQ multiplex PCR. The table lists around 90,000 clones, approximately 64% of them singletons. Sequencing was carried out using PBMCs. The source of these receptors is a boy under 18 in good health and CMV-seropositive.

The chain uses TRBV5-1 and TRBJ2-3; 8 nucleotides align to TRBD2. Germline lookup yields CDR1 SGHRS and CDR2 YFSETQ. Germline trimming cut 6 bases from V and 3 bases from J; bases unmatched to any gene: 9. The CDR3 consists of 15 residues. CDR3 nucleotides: TGCGCCAGCACCAAACTAGCGGAGCCGACAGATACGCAGTATTTT. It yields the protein CASTKLAEPTDTQYF.

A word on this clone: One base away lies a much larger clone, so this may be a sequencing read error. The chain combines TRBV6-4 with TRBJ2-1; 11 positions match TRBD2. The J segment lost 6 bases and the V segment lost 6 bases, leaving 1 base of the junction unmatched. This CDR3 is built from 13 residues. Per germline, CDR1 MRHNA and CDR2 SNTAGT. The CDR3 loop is CASSGLAGNEQFF. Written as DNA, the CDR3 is TGTGCCAGCAGCGGACTAGCGGGCAATGAGCAGTTCTTC.

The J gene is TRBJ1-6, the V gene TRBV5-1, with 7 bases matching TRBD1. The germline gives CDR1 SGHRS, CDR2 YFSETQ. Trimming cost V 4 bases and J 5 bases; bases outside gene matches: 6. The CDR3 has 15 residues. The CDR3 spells CASSIRTGDNSPLHF. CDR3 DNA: TGCGCCAGCAGCATAAGGACAGGAGATAATTCACCCCTCCACTTT.

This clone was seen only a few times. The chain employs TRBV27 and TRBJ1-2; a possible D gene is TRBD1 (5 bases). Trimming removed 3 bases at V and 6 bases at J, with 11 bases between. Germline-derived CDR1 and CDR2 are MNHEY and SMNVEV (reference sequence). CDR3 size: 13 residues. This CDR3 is CASSFRDLHGYTF. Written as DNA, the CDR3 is TGTGCCAGCAGTTTCCGGGACTTACATGGCTACACCTTC.

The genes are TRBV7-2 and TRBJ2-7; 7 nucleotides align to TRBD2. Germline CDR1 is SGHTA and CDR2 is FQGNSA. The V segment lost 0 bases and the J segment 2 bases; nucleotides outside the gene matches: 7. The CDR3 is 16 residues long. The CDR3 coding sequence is TGTGCCAGCAGCTTAGCGTCCGGGGGGACCACCTACGAGCAGTACTTC. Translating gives CASSLASGGTTYEQYF.

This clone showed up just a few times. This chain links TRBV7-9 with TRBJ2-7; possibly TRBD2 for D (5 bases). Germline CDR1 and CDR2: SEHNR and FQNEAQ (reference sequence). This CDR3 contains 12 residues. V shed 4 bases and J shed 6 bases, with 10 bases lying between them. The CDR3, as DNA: TGTGCCAGCAGCTCAGGCCGGGGCGAGCAGTACTTC. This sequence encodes CASSSGRGEQYF.

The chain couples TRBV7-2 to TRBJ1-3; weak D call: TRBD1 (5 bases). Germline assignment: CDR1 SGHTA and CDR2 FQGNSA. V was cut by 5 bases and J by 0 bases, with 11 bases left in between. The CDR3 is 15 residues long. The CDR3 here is CASSPQGLSGNTIYF. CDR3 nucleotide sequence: TGTGCCAGCAGCCCCCAGGGTCTCTCTGGAAACACCATATATTTT.

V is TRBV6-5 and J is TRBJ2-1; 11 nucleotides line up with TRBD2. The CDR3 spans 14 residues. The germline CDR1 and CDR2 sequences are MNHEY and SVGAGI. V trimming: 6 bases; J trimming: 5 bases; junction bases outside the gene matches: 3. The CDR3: CASRGLAENNEQFF. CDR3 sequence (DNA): TGTGCCAGCAGGGGACTAGCGGAGAACAATGAGCAGTTCTTC.

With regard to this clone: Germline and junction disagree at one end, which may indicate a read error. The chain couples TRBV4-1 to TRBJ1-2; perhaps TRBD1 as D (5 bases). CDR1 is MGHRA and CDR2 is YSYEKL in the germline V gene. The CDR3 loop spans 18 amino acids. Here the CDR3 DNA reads TGCGCCAGCAGCCAAGTACCCCATTATTTGGGACTGAACTATGGCTACCCCTTC. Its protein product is CASSQVPHYLGLNYGYPF.

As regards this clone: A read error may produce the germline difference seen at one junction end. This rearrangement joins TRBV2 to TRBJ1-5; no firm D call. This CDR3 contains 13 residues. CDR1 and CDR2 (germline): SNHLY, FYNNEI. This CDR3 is CASSSEDNQPQNF. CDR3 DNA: TGTGCCAGCAGCAGTGAAGACAATCAGCCCCAGAATTTT.

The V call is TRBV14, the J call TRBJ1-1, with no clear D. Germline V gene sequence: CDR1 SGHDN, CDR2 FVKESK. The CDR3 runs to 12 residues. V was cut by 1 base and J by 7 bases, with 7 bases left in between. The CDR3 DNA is TGTGCCAGCAGCCAAGTGAGTGGTGAAGCTTTCTTT. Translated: CASSQVSGEAFF.

Here the CDR3 DNA reads TGCAGCGTTGGGCACCCCTACGAGCAGTACTTC. Its translation: CSVGHPYEQYF. The V gene is TRBV29-1, the J gene TRBJ2-7, with unresolved D. The CDR3 consists of 11 residues. Germline V gene sequence: CDR1 SQVTM, CDR2 ANQGSEA. V was cut by 4 bases and J by 2 bases, with 6 bases left in between.

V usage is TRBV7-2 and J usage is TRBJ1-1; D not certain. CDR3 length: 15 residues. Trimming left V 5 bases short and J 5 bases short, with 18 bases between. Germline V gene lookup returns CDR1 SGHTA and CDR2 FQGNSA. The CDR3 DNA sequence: TGTGCCAGCAGCCCAAACATTATCGGGGTAACTGAAGCTTTCTTT. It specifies CASSPNIIGVTEAFF.

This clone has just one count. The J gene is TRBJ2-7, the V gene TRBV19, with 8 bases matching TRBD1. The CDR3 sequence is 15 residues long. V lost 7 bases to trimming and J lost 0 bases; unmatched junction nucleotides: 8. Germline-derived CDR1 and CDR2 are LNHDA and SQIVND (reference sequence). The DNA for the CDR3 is TGTGCCAGTACAGGGGGCGGCGGAGACTCCTACGAGCAGTACTTC. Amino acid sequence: CASTGGGGDSYEQYF.

CDR3 residues: CATSRPYGQGDYGYTF. CDR3 coding DNA: TGTGCCACCAGCAGACCTTACGGACAGGGTGACTATGGCTACACCTTC. The V gene is TRBV15, the J gene TRBJ1-2; 8 bases are a match to TRBD1. The CDR3 sequence is 16 residues long. The V segment lost 2 bases and the J segment 3 bases; nucleotides outside the gene matches: 8. Germline values: CDR1 LNHNV, CDR2 YYDKDF (reference sequence).

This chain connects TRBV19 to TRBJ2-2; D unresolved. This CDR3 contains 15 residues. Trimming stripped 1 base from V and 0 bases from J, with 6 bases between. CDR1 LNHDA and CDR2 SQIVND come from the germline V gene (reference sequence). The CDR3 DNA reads TGTGCCAGTAGTATAGTCTTAGCGAACACCGGGGAGCTGTTTTTT. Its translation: CASSIVLANTGELFF.

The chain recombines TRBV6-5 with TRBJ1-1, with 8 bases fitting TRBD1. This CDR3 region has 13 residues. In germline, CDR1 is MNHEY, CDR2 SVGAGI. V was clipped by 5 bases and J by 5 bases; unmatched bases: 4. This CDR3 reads CASSENRGTEAFF. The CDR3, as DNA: TGTGCCAGCAGTGAAAACAGGGGGACTGAAGCTTTCTTT.

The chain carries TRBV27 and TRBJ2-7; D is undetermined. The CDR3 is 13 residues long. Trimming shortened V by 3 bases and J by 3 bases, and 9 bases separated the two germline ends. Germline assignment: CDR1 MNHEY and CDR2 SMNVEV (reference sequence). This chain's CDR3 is CASSLMRNYEQYF. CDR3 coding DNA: TGTGCCAGCAGTTTGATGAGAAACTACGAGCAGTACTTC.

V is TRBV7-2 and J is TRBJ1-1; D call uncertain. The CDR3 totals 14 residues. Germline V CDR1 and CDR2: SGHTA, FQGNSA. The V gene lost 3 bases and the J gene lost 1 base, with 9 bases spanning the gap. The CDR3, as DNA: TGTGCCAGCAGCTTCTCACTCTCGAACACTGAAGCTTTCTTT. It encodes CASSFSLSNTEAFF.

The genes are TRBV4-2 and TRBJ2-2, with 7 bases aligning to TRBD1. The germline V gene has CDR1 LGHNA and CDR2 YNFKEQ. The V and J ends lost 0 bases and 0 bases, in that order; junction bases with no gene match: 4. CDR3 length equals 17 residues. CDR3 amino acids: CASSQEAQGANTGELFF. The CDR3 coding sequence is TGTGCCAGCAGCCAAGAGGCGCAGGGGGCGAACACCGGGGAGCTGTTTTTT.

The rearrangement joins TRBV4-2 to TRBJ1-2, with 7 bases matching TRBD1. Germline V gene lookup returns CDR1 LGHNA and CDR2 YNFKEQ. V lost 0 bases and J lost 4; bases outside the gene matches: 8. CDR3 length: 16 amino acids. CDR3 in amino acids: CASSQEGQNLPYGYTF. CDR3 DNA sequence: TGTGCCAGCAGCCAAGAGGGACAGAACCTACCCTATGGCTACACCTTC.

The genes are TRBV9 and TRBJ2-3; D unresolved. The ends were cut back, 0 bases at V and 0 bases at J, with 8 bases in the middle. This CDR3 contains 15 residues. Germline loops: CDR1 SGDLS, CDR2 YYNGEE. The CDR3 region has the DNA TGTGCCAGCAGCGTAGGCTTAGCCAGCACAGATACGCAGTATTTT. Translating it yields CASSVGLASTDTQYF.

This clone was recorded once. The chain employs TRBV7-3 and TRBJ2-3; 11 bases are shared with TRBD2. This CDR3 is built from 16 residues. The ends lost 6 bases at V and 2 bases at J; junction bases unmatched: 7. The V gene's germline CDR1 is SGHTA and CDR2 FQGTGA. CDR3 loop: CASSRSGRGSTDTQYF. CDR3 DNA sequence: TGTGCCAGCAGTCGTAGCGGGAGGGGCTCCACAGATACGCAGTATTTT.

The CDR3: CASSLGTSRPYNEQFF. The CDR3 DNA reads as TGCGCCAGCAGCTTGGGGACTTCACGGCCCTACAATGAGCAGTTCTTC. V usage is TRBV5-1 and J usage is TRBJ2-1, with TRBD2 as a possible D gene (5 bases). Germline CDR1 is SGHRS and CDR2 is YFSETQ. V shed 0 bases and J shed 2 bases, with 12 bases lying between them. CDR3 length equals 16 residues.

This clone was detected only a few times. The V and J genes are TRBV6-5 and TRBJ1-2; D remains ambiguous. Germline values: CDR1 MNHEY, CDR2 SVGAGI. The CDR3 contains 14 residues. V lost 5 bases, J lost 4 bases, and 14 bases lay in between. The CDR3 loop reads CASSRTDGGYGYTF. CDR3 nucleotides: TGTGCCAGCAGTAGGACCGACGGAGGCTATGGCTACACCTTC.

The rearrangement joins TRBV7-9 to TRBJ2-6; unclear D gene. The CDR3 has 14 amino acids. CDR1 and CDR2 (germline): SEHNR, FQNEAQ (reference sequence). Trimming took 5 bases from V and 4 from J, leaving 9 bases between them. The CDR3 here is CASSNPPGANVLTF. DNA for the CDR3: TGTGCCAGCAGCAATCCCCCGGGGGCCAACGTCCTGACTTTC.

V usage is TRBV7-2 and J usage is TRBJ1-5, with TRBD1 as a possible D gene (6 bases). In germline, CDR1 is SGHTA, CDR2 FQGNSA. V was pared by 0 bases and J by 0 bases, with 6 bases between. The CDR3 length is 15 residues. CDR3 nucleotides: TGTGCCAGCAGCTTAGCGGGGGCTAGCAATCAGCCCCAGCATTTT. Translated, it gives CASSLAGASNQPQHF.

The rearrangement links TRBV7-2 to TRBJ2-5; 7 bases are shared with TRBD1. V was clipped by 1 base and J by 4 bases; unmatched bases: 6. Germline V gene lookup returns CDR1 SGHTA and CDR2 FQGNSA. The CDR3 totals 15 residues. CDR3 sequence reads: CASSLVSGQLETQYF. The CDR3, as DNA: TGTGCCAGCAGCTTAGTGTCGGGACAGTTAGAGACCCAGTACTTC. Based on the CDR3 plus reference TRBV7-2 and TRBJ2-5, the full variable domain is GAGVSQSPSNKVTEKGKDVELRCDPISGHTALYWYRQSLGQGLEFLIYFQGNSAPDKSGLPSDRFSAERTGGSVSTLTIQRTQQEDSAVYLCASSLVSGQLETQYFGPGTRLLVL.

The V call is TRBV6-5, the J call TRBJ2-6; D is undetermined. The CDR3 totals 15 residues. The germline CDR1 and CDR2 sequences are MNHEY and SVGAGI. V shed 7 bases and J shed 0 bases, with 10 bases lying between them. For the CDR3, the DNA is TGTGCCAGCACCTTTACATTCTCTGGGGCCAACGTCCTGACTTTC. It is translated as CASTFTFSGANVLTF.

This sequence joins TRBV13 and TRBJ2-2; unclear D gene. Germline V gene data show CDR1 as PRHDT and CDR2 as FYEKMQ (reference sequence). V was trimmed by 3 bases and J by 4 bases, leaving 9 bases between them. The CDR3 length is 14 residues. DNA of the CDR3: TGTGCCAGCAGCTTTTCAGGAACCACCGGGGAGCTGTTTTTT. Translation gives CASSFSGTTGELFF.

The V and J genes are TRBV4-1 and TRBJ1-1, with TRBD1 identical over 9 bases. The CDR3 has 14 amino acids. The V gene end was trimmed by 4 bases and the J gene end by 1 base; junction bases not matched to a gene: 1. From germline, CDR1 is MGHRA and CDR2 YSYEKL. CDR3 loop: CASSLDRGNTEAFF. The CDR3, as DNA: TGCGCCAGCAGCCTGGACAGGGGGAACACTGAAGCTTTCTTT.